This T cell receptor beta chain came from a study of T cell repertoires in cytomegalovirus infection. The CDR3 runs 14 residues. Germline CDR1 is SGHVS and CDR2 is FNYEAQ. V lost 2 bases and J lost 3, with 7 bases in between. This clonotype was recorded many times. TCRdb reprocessed the reads with MiXCR, giving one entry per CDR3 protein. The sample holds 150,000 to 200,000 distinct CDR3 sequences; approximately 30% are singletons and the top ten take about 28%. Sequenced material: PBMCs. This receptor was identified in a human donor in good health (CMV status not recorded). Some clones in this sample may be carry-over from other donors' samples. The J gene is TRBJ1-4, the V gene TRBV7-6; the D is unclear. CDR3 residues: CASSLSPANEKLFF. In nucleotides, the CDR3 is TGTGCCAGCAGCTTATCACCTGCTAATGAAAAACTGTTTTTT.